These 25 T cell receptor beta chains came from one sample sequenced in a study of blood T cells in healthy people across ages. A second PCR of roughly 7 to 11 cycles used a sample-barcoded 5' primer and a J-beta primer mix. A single record per CDR3 protein comes from TCRdb applying MiXCR to the 5' RACE reads. The table records about 1,600,000 distinct CDR3 sequences, around two fifths of them present only once. Sequencing input: blood. The receptor source for this set is a young woman in good health.

About this clonotype itself: Just one base apart from a much larger clone, this may be a read error. The chain carries TRBV12-3 or TRBV12-4 and TRBJ1-1; D is perhaps TRBD1 (5 bases). CDR3 length: 13 amino acids. Between the trimmed V and J ends, which lost 7 bases and 1 base, there was a span of 10 bases. This CDR3 is CASTLQENTEAFF. The CDR3 coding sequence is TGTGCCAGCACCTTACAGGAGAACACTGAAGCTTTCTTT.

This clonotype has only a few counts. The J gene is TRBJ2-4, the V gene TRBV5-4, with D possibly matching TRBD1 (6 bases). The DNA end favors TRBJ2-7, so the J call may be wrong. CDR3 length equals 14 residues. Per the germline V gene, CDR1 is SGHNT and CDR2 is YYREEE (reference sequence). The CDR3 loop reads CASSPTTGRSEQYF. CDR3 bases: TGTGCCAGCAGCCCCACAACAGGGCGAAGCGAGCAGTACTTC.

This rearrangement joins TRBV18 to TRBJ2-7; D perhaps matches TRBD2 (6 bases). The CDR3 is made up of 16 amino acids. V lost 5 bases and J 0 bases, leaving 17 bases between the germline ends. Germline CDR1 KGHSH, CDR2 LQKENI. In DNA form, the CDR3 reads TGTGCCAGCTCATCCACCGGGACTTACGTCTCCTACGAGCAGTACTTC. Translating gives CASSSTGTYVSYEQYF.

The CDR3 spells CASSLDGISNSPLHF. The CDR3 nucleotides read TGTGCCAGCAGCTTAGATGGGATATCAAATTCACCCCTCCACTTT. This chain connects TRBV11-2 to TRBJ1-6; D remains unclear. Germline assignment: CDR1 SGHAT and CDR2 FQNNGV. This CDR3 is built from 15 residues. Trimming took 0 bases from V and 7 from J, leaving 10 bases between them.

The chain carries TRBV27 and TRBJ2-3; TRBD2 matches at 16 bases. V shed 2 bases and J 10 bases; nucleotides not matched to a gene: 3. The CDR3 is 15 residues long. The germline V gene encodes CDR1 MNHEY and CDR2 SMNVEV (reference sequence). This CDR3 reads CASSLEGTSGRAQYF. CDR3 sequence (DNA): TGTGCCAGCAGTTTAGAAGGGACTAGCGGGAGGGCGCAGTATTTT.

The chain employs TRBV5-1 and TRBJ1-6, with a possible D match to TRBD1 (6 bases). CDR3 length: 21 amino acids. Per the germline V gene, CDR1 is SGHRS and CDR2 is YFSETQ. The V and J ends lost 3 bases and 9 bases respectively, with 34 bases between them. CDR3 amino acids: CASSSRVSVGDWDKYSSPLHF. The CDR3 DNA is TGCGCCAGCAGCTCACGGGTGTCGGTTGGGGATTGGGACAAGTACTCTTCACCCCTCCACTTT.

In this sample, this clonotype turned up a few times. The rearrangement joins TRBV29-1 to TRBJ1-1, with a weak D call TRBD1 (5 bases). With 4 bases removed from V and 4 bases from J, the gap between germline ends came to 13 bases. Germline V lookup: CDR1 SQVTM, CDR2 ANQGSEA. CDR3 length: 13 residues. The CDR3 bases are TGCAGCGTTGGCCAAGGAGGGGCCACTGAAGCTTTCTTT. Its protein product is CSVGQGGATEAFF.

This sequence joins TRBV7-6 and TRBJ2-5; 11 bases align to TRBD2. Germline-derived CDR1 and CDR2 are SGHVS and FNYEAQ. There are 16 residues in the CDR3. The V gene end was trimmed by 4 bases and the J gene end by 7 bases; junction bases not matched to a gene: 11. In DNA form, the CDR3 reads TGTGCCAGCAGCTCCGAGCTAGCGGGGGGCTCTGCGACCCAGTACTTC. It codes for CASSSELAGGSATQYF.

This clonotype was recorded once. The V call is TRBV20-1, the J call TRBJ2-1, with unresolved D. The CDR3 sequence is 15 residues long. V was pared by 6 bases and J by 0 bases, with 15 bases between. Germline V gene lookup returns CDR1 DFQATT and CDR2 SNEGSKA (reference sequence). CDR3 protein: CSANFGVSSYNEQFF. In DNA, the CDR3 is TGCAGTGCAAACTTTGGGGTCAGCTCCTACAATGAGCAGTTCTTC.

This chain links TRBV5-1 with TRBJ2-1; D is perhaps TRBD1 or TRBD2 (6 bases each). V was shortened by 4 bases and J by 0 bases, with 20 bases between the two germline ends. Germline V gives CDR1 SGHRS, CDR2 YFSETQ. CDR3 size: 18 residues. As DNA, the CDR3 is TGCGCCAGCAGCCCGGGGAAGGGGGGAACGAGCTCCTACAATGAGCAGTTCTTC. Its protein product is CASSPGKGGTSSYNEQFF.

This clonotype turned up a few times. The rearrangement links TRBV4-1 to TRBJ1-6; 8 bases match TRBD1. Germline loops: CDR1 MGHRA, CDR2 YSYEKL. V lost 0 bases and J lost 8; bases outside the gene matches: 0. The CDR3 runs 14 residues. The CDR3 DNA reads as TGCGCCAGCAGCCAAGAGGGACAGGATTCACCCCTCCACTTT. This gives the protein CASSQEGQDSPLHF.

V and J are TRBV27 and TRBJ1-2; D is ambiguous. With 0 bases removed from V and 8 bases from J, the gap between germline ends came to 13 bases. The CDR3 length is 14 residues. The V gene's germline CDR1 is MNHEY and CDR2 SMNVEV (reference sequence). CDR3 nucleotide sequence: TGTGCCAGCAGTTTATCGCTGGGAACCACGGGCTACACCTTC. Translated, it gives CASSLSLGTTGYTF.

V usage is TRBV9 and J usage is TRBJ2-5, with D perhaps TRBD2 (7 bases). With 2 bases removed from V and 4 bases from J, the gap between germline ends came to 15 bases. CDR1 and CDR2 (germline): SGDLS, YYNGEE. The length of the CDR3 is 15 residues. The CDR3, as DNA: TGTGCCAGCAGCGTGGGGGGGGCGCAGTCAGAGACCCAGTACTTC. As protein: CASSVGGAQSETQYF.

The genes are TRBV5-1 and TRBJ2-5; D gene ambiguous. The V gene's germline CDR1 is SGHRS and CDR2 YFSETQ. The ends were cut back, 0 bases at V and 2 bases at J, with 5 bases in the middle. The CDR3 loop spans 13 amino acids. The CDR3 DNA reads TGCGCCAGCAGCTTGGGCAAACAAGAGACCCAGTACTTC. It codes for CASSLGKQETQYF.

This clonotype has just a few counts. The chain employs TRBV28 and TRBJ2-3, with D perhaps assigned TRBD1 or TRBD2 (5 bases each). V was pared by 6 bases and J by 6 bases, with 25 bases between. Germline loops: CDR1 MDHEN, CDR2 SYDVKM. This CDR3 has 17 residues. The CDR3 region is CASSLGRAFLNTDTQYF. The CDR3 nucleotides are TGTGCCAGCAGCTTGGGGCGGGCCTTCCTCAACACTGATACGCAGTATTTT.

This clonotype was seen a handful of times. J is TRBJ1-2 and V is TRBV19; 12 bases line up with TRBD1. Trimming at V came to 7 bases and at J to 7 bases, leaving 7 bases not matched to a gene. Germline V CDR1 and CDR2: LNHDA, SQIVND (reference sequence). The CDR3 sequence is 14 residues long. In DNA, the CDR3 is TGTGCCAGTACCCGGGACAGGGGGCTCGGTGGCTACACCTTC. This translates into CASTRDRGLGGYTF.

The genes are TRBV7-9 and TRBJ2-5; a weak D match, TRBD2 (5 bases). Germline V gene sequence: CDR1 SEHNR, CDR2 FQNEAQ (reference sequence). This CDR3 comprises 13 residues. V was shortened by 7 bases and J by 3 bases, with 12 bases between the two germline ends. CDR3 DNA sequence: TGTGCCAGCACTCGGGGTAGCGAAGAGACCCAGTACTTC. It encodes CASTRGSEETQYF.

This clonotype was picked up a small number of times. The rearrangement uses TRBV7-2 and TRBJ1-6; a possible D gene is TRBD1 (5 bases). The CDR3 sequence is 19 residues long. The V and J ends lost 5 bases and 0 bases respectively, with 20 bases between them. Germline V gene sequence: CDR1 SGHTA, CDR2 FQGNSA. DNA of the CDR3: TGTGCCAGCAGCCCCGCGACTTGGGGCAGTAGCTCCTATAATTCACCCCTCCACTTT. This sequence encodes CASSPATWGSSSYNSPLHF.

This rearrangement joins TRBV19 to TRBJ1-6, with D possibly being TRBD1 (5 bases). This CDR3 has 15 amino acids. Trimming removed 6 bases at V and 4 bases at J, with 13 bases between. Germline CDR1 reads LNHDA; CDR2 reads SQIVND (reference sequence). The DNA for the CDR3 is TGTGCCAGTAGGACAGATTACCCGTATAATTCACCCCTCCACTTT. It yields the protein CASRTDYPYNSPLHF.

This clonotype was found a few times. CDR3 amino acids: CASSNTRDNHTDTQYF. In nucleotides, the CDR3 is TGTGCCAGCAGCAACACCCGGGACAATCACACAGATACGCAGTATTTT. The chain recombines TRBV21-1 with TRBJ2-3; the D call of TRBD1 is as the table states it, not checked on the DNA. TRBV21-1 is designated a pseudogene. The CDR3 has 16 residues.

The gene calls are TRBV6-1 and TRBJ2-3, with D possibly called TRBD1 or TRBD2 (5 bases each). CDR3 length: 14 amino acids. Trimming removed 8 bases from V and 4 bases from J, with 16 bases in between. The germline V gene encodes CDR1 MNHNS and CDR2 SASEGT. CDR3 DNA sequence: TGTGCCAGCGATGCCGAGGGACCACCAGATACGCAGTATTTT. It translates to CASDAEGPPDTQYF.

V is TRBV12-5 and J is TRBJ2-1; 8 bases line up with TRBD1. CDR1 and CDR2 (germline): LGHNT, FRNRAP. The V gene end was trimmed by 5 bases and the J gene end by 4 bases; junction bases not matched to a gene: 1. CDR3 length: 13 amino acids. The DNA of the CDR3 is TGTGCTAGTGGTGGACAGGGTTACAATGAGCAGTTCTTC. Translated, it gives CASGGQGYNEQFF.

The DNA of the CDR3 is TGTGCCAGCAGTTCAGGGGGCACGAGTGAAAAACTGTTTTTT. Protein product: CASSSGGTSEKLFF. The rearrangement links TRBV28 to TRBJ1-4, with 8 bases fitting TRBD1. The V and J ends lost 4 bases and 7 bases, in that order; junction bases with no gene match: 5. Germline CDR1 is MDHEN and CDR2 is SYDVKM. The length of the CDR3 is 14 residues.

The V and J genes are TRBV20-1 and TRBJ1-1; D gene uncertain. CDR3 size: 13 residues. Trimming stripped 1 base from V and 4 bases from J, with 10 bases between. Germline loops: CDR1 DFQATT, CDR2 SNEGSKA (reference sequence). CDR3 loop: CSARVGSSTEAFF. In nucleotides, the CDR3 is TGCAGTGCTAGAGTGGGAAGTAGCACTGAAGCTTTCTTT.

This clonotype was found a few times. This chain connects TRBV6-2 or TRBV6-3 to TRBJ2-1; no firm D call. CDR1 MNHEY and CDR2 SVGEGT come from the germline V gene. The ends were cut back, 2 bases at V and 9 bases at J, with 17 bases in the middle. The CDR3 consists of 15 residues. CDR3 DNA: TGTGCCAGCAGTTACGCAGCTCCAACATTAAGTGAGCAGTTCTTC. Its translation: CASSYAAPTLSEQFF.